The rows below give T cell receptor beta chains drawn from one sample of a study of T cells after yellow fever vaccination. TCRdb used MiXCR to reprocess the 5' RACE reads, holding one entry per CDR3 protein. The sample yields approximately 47,000 distinct CDR3 sequences, 5% to 7% seen once. Sequenced material: PBMCs, either bulk or a sorted T-cell subset (CD4+, CD8+, memory, or dextramer-sorted; not recorded which), taken 45 days after the yellow fever booster vaccination. The receptor set was obtained from a man aged 25 to 45 who received the YFV17D yellow fever vaccine. Each CDR3 is given with its conserved first and last residue. The D gene is left open where the match is weak. Clone size is given for some rows only: seen once, a few or many times, or a class if the clone is expanded.

abundance	len	d_gene	j_gene	v_gene	CDR3nt	CDR3aa
few	16	-	TRBJ1-3	TRBV11-2	TGTGCCAGCAGCTCAAGCAGGATCGGGGTTGGAAACACCATATATTTT	CASSSSRIGVGNTIYF
few	12	TRBD2	TRBJ2-7	TRBV5-1	TGCGCCAGCTCTGCGGGGGGCTACGAGCAGTACTTC	CASSAGGYEQYF
many	15	-	TRBJ2-3	TRBV27	TGTGCCAGCAGTTTAAGGGTACAAAGCACAGATACGCAGTATTTT	CASSLRVQSTDTQYF
many	13	-	TRBJ2-1	TRBV29-1	TGCAGCGTTGCGGCGAGCTCCTACAATGAGCAGTTCTTC	CSVAASSYNEQFF
many	14	TRBD2	TRBJ2-2	TRBV20-1	TGCAGCCTTAGGCGGCGGGAGACCACCGGGGAGCTGTTTTTT	CSLRRRETTGELFF
many	15	TRBD2	TRBJ2-1	TRBV5-6	TGTGCCAGCATGCGGACTAGCGGGAGGAAGAATGAGCAGTTCTTC	CASMRTSGRKNEQFF
few	17	-	TRBJ2-6	TRBV7-9	TGTGCCAGCAGCTCTGGGCCCGGGCGCTCTGGGGCCAACGTCCTGACTTTC	CASSSGPGRSGANVLTF
many	14	-	TRBJ2-2	TRBV2	TGTGCCAGCAGTGAACAACAGGGTCACGGGGAGCTGTTTTTT	CASSEQQGHGELFF
-	14	TRBD1	TRBJ1-1	TRBV20-1	TGCAGTGCGGGAGAGACAGGGTCAGGCACTGAAGCTTTCTTT	CSAGETGSGTEAFF
many	16	TRBD2	TRBJ2-2	TRBV12-3/TRBV12-4	TGTGCCAGCAGTTTATTGGGGGGGAGTATCGCCGGGGAGCTGTTTTTT	CASSLLGGSIAGELFF
few	16	-	TRBJ2-5	TRBV5-1	TGCGCCAGCAGTTTTTTCGGCAGAGGACTCCAAGAGACCCAGTACTTC	CASSFFGRGLQETQYF
-	14	-	TRBJ2-7	TRBV7-2	TGTGCCAGCAGTCCAGCGCGGGCGGCCTACGAGCAGTACTTC	CASSPARAAYEQYF
-	13	TRBD2	TRBJ2-7	TRBV28	TGTGCCGTGGGACTAACCCCCCTCTACGAGCAGTACTTC	CAVGLTPLYEQYF
many	16	TRBD2	TRBJ2-1	TRBV6-5	TGTGCCAGCAGTACCCCGGCTAGCGGGAGGACCAATGAGCAGTTCTTC	CASSTPASGRTNEQFF
-	10	-	TRBJ1-1	TRBV29-1	TGCAGCGGAGGGGAAACTGAAGCTTTCTTT	CSGGETEAFF
many	12	-	TRBJ1-1	TRBV5-6	TGTGCCAGCAGCTTGATGGCAGTAGAAGCTTTCTTT	CASSLMAVEAFF
many	15	TRBD1	TRBJ2-3	TRBV5-1	TGCGCCAGCAGCTTCGGGACAGCCTCTACAGATACGCAGTATTTT	CASSFGTASTDTQYF
many	14	-	TRBJ2-4	TRBV27	TGTGCCAGCAGTTTGGGGGATACCAAAAACATTCAGTACTTC	CASSLGDTKNIQYF
-	12	-	TRBJ2-7	TRBV15	TGTGCCACCAGCAGAGAAATCAGCGAGCAGTACTTC	CATSREISEQYF
few	17	-	TRBJ1-2	TRBV4-3	TGCGCCAGCAGCCAAGATCGGGGCGTGGGGGCGCGGGTTGGCTACACCTTC	CASSQDRGVGARVGYTF
few	20	-	TRBJ1-6	TRBV27	TGTGCCAGCAGCAACACGGGGAGGCAGGGAAGCAGTCTTTATAATTCACCCCTCCACTTT	CASSNTGRQGSSLYNSPLHF
many	19	TRBD1	TRBJ1-4	TRBV27	TGTGCCAGCAGTCCTTGGCTCGGGACAGTGACCCCAACTAATGAAAAACTGTTTTTT	CASSPWLGTVTPTNEKLFF
many	12	-	TRBJ1-1	TRBV5-4	TGTGCCAGCAGCACCCGCACATCCCGAGCTTTCTTT	CASSTRTSRAFF
once	14	-	TRBJ1-1	TRBV5-1	TGCGCCAGCAGCTTGGATCAGGGCTACACTGAAGCTTACTTT	CASSLDQGYTEAYF
few	16	-	TRBJ1-1	TRBV5-4	TGTGCCAGCAGCTTGGATGCACAGGGAATGAACACTGAAGCTTTCTTT	CASSLDAQGMNTEAFF
few	15	TRBD2	TRBJ2-1	TRBV11-3	TGTGCCAGCAGCCATCTAGCGGGAGGCGGAAATGAGCAGTTCTTC	CASSHLAGGGNEQFF